The T cell receptor beta chain under discussion was sequenced for a study of CXCR3-negative and CXCR3-positive naive CD8 T cells. With regard to this clonotype: Its antigen is unidentified.

Triplicate sorts, 300,000 cells apiece, were made for each CD8+ T cell subset. Phenotypically, naive CD8+ T cells corresponded to CD45RO-CCR7+CD27+CD95-. Germline CDR1 is LGHNA and CDR2 is YSLEER. The CDR3 covers 15 residues. Study-wide points: Against CXCR3-negative naive cells, CXCR3-positive naive cells showed more hydrophobic TRB CDR3s. Both naive subsets, CXCR3-negative and CXCR3-positive, displayed similar TRBV-TRBJ usage, unlike memory cells.

The TRB libraries of cDNA were built by UMI-labeled 5' RACE. TCRdb re-analyzed the 5' RACE reads; it lists each CDR3 protein once, without DNA. There are about 150,000 distinct CDR3 sequences in the sample, with roughly 0.39% held by the top ten. The receptor was derived from a human donor in good health. Some clones in this sample may be carry-over from other donors' samples. Sequenced material: naive CXCR3+ CD8+ T cells from blood. Sample subset: CD45RO-CCR7+CD27+CD95- naive CD8+ T cells expressing CXCR3 (TNR3+). V is TRBV4-3 and J is TRBJ2-7. This CDR3 is CASSQGTALTYEQYF.